Presented here are 29 T cell receptor beta chains from one specimen sequenced in a study of shared clonotypes between healthy human individuals. Repertoires were generated with immunoSEQ multiplex PCR, while TCRdb's copy carries only in-frame clones and drops some. The sample has 450,000 to 650,000 clones; around three quarters are singletons. The sequencing sample was made of PBMCs. Source of these receptors: a middle-aged woman in good health. Some clones in this sample may be carry-over from other donors' samples.

This chain connects TRBV10-1 to TRBJ2-1; TRBD2 is a possible D gene (5 bases). The ends were cut back, 2 bases at V and 6 bases at J, with 11 bases in the middle. This CDR3 has 14 amino acids. Germline CDR1 WNHNN, CDR2 SYGVQD (reference sequence). DNA of the CDR3: TGCGCCAGCAGTGAGATTAGCGATGGCAATGAGCAGTTCTTC. This encodes CASSEISDGNEQFF.

The chain employs TRBV28 and TRBJ1-5; perhaps TRBD1 as D (5 bases). The CDR3 runs to 14 residues. V lost 5 bases to trimming and J lost 13 bases, with 21 bases between them. The germline CDR1 and CDR2 sequences are MDHEN and SYDVKM. This CDR3 is CASSLVTRALLQHF. The CDR3 nucleotides are TGTGCCAGCAGTCTGGTGACCAGGGCGTTGTTACAGCATTTT.

This clone was detected many times. The chain uses TRBV7-9 and TRBJ2-3, with TRBD2 matching 10 bases. The germline V gene encodes CDR1 SEHNR and CDR2 FQNEAQ (reference sequence). There are 16 residues in the CDR3. Unmatched junction bases numbered 10, after V lost 5 bases and J lost 5 bases. The CDR3 loop reads CASSGGASGSLDTQYF. CDR3 DNA sequence: TGTGCCAGCAGCGGGGGCGCTAGCGGGAGTCTAGATACGCAGTATTTT.

This chain joins TRBV29-1 and TRBJ2-7; 14 positions match TRBD2. J gave up 3 bases and V 3 bases, and 4 bases lay outside the gene matches. CDR1 is SQVTM and CDR2 is ANQGSEA in the germline V gene. The CDR3 covers 15 residues. CDR3 region: CSVDGGTSGSYEQYF. CDR3 coding DNA: TGCAGCGTTGATGGTGGGACTAGCGGGAGCTACGAGCAGTACTTC.

The chain has TRBV9 and TRBJ2-6; TRBD2 matches 10 bases. Germline values: CDR1 SGDLS, CDR2 YYNGEE. The junction had 1 base not matched to a gene; V was cut back by 2 bases and J by 2 bases. The CDR3 totals 16 residues. The CDR3 region is CASSVTSGTGANVLTF. Here the CDR3 DNA reads TGTGCCAGCAGCGTCACTAGCGGGACTGGGGCCAACGTCCTGACTTTC.

As regards this clone: Additional DNA sequences in this sample encode the identical CDR3. The rearrangement uses TRBV30 and TRBJ2-7; D gene uncertain. CDR1 is GTSNPN, CDR2 SVGIG, per germline (reference sequence). This CDR3 spans 10 amino acids. V lost 0 bases and J lost 7, with 4 bases in between. CDR3 loop: CAWSVGEQYF. As DNA, the CDR3 is TGTGCCTGGAGTGTCGGGGAGCAGTACTTC.

This chain connects TRBV2 to TRBJ1-1, with 8 nucleotides matching TRBD1. There are 16 residues in the CDR3. CDR1 is SNHLY, CDR2 FYNNEI, per germline. V shed 5 bases and J 0 bases; nucleotides not matched to a gene: 8. The CDR3 protein is CASSKDRVGVNTEAFF. CDR3 nucleotide sequence: TGTGCCAGCAGTAAGGACAGGGTTGGGGTGAACACTGAAGCTTTCTTT.

This clone was recorded a few times. The gene calls are TRBV2 and TRBJ1-5; D possibly corresponds to TRBD1 (5 bases). V lost 6 bases and J 3 bases, leaving 9 bases between the germline ends. The CDR3 spans 13 residues. Germline V CDR1 and CDR2: SNHLY, FYNNEI. CDR3 in DNA: TGTGCCAGCAGGAGGGGCTCCAATCAGCCCCAGCATTTT. This gives the protein CASRRGSNQPQHF.

This chain connects TRBV5-1 to TRBJ1-1; D unresolved. Trimming cost V 4 bases and J 1 base, with 11 bases left between them. This CDR3 has 14 amino acids. Per the germline V gene, CDR1 is SGHRS and CDR2 is YFSETQ. The CDR3, as DNA: TGCGCCAGCAGCCTCAGGCTCCAGAACACTGAAGCTTTCTTT. This translates into CASSLRLQNTEAFF.

The J gene is TRBJ2-3, the V gene TRBV18, with 7 bases aligning to TRBD2. V lost 6 bases to trimming and J lost 2 bases; unmatched junction nucleotides: 8. Germline loops: CDR1 KGHSH, CDR2 LQKENI. This CDR3 is 15 amino acids long. CDR3 nucleotides: TGTGCCAGCTCTCCAACTAGCGACCCCACAGATACGCAGTATTTT. Amino acids: CASSPTSDPTDTQYF.

This clone was seen only once. The V and J genes are TRBV6-1 and TRBJ2-5, with D possibly being TRBD1 or TRBD2 (5 bases each). V was cut by 7 bases and J by 4 bases, with 13 bases left in between. The CDR3 loop spans 13 amino acids. The germline V gene has CDR1 MNHNS and CDR2 SASEGT. The CDR3 is CASKKRGGETQYF. CDR3 bases: TGTGCCAGCAAAAAGAGGGGCGGAGAGACCCAGTACTTC.

The CDR3 loop is CASSLNRARHTIYF. The DNA for the CDR3 is TGTGCCAGCAGCTTAAACAGGGCCCGACACACCATATATTTT. This rearrangement joins TRBV5-4 to TRBJ1-3; the D gene is possibly TRBD1 (6 bases). V lost 2 bases to trimming and J lost 8 bases, with 14 bases between them. CDR1 and CDR2 (germline): SGHNT, YYREEE (reference sequence). This CDR3 is built from 14 residues. Variable domain in full (rest from reference TRBV5-4 and TRBJ1-3): ETGVTQSPTHLIKTRGQQVTLRCSSQSGHNTVSWYQQALGQGPQFIFQYYREEENGRGNFPPRFSGLQFPNYSSELNVNALELDDSALYLCASSLNRARHTIYFGEGSWLTVV.

A single count supports this clone. The chain has TRBV13 and TRBJ2-2, with D possibly matching TRBD1 (5 bases). Trimming cost V 5 bases and J 0 bases, with 10 bases left between them. The CDR3 runs 15 residues. Germline V gene lookup returns CDR1 PRHDT and CDR2 FYEKMQ (reference sequence). Written as DNA, the CDR3 is TGTGCCAGCAGCGGCGACAGAACGAACACCGGGGAGCTGTTTTTT. Residues: CASSGDRTNTGELFF.

The sample holds a few counts of this clone. This chain uses TRBV7-3 with TRBJ1-6, with D possibly TRBD1 on 5 matching bases. Trimming took off 0 bases at V and 8 bases at J, with 11 bases between the two ends. From germline, CDR1 is SGHTA and CDR2 FQGTGA. The CDR3 covers 15 residues. The CDR3, as DNA: TGTGCCAGCAGCTTAACGGACGGGGCCTATTCACCCCTCCACTTT. The encoded protein is CASSLTDGAYSPLHF.

V is TRBV14 and J is TRBJ2-5, with D possibly TRBD2 on 6 matching bases. CDR1 is SGHDN and CDR2 is FVKESK in the germline V gene. The germline V and J ends were trimmed by 4 bases and 2 bases, with 11 bases remaining between them. There are 14 residues in the CDR3. Written as DNA, the CDR3 is TGTGCCAGCAGCCGGGTAGCGGATCAAGAGACCCAGTACTTC. It encodes CASSRVADQETQYF.

The chain combines TRBV5-1 with TRBJ2-7; TRBD2 matches at 9 bases. V lost 0 bases to trimming and J lost 5 bases; unmatched junction nucleotides: 12. The germline V gene encodes CDR1 SGHRS and CDR2 YFSETQ. This CDR3 is 17 amino acids long. In DNA, the CDR3 is TGCGCCAGCAGCTTGGAGATTCTAGCGGGATCCCGGGACGAGCAGTACTTC. It yields the protein CASSLEILAGSRDEQYF.

This rearrangement joins TRBV11-2 to TRBJ2-1; the match to TRBD1 covers 7 bases. Per germline, CDR1 SGHAT and CDR2 FQNNGV. V trimming: 4 bases; J trimming: 10 bases; junction bases outside the gene matches: 10. This CDR3 spans 14 amino acids. The CDR3 bases are TGTGCCAGCAGCTCCTCACAGGGGTCGGGCGAGCAGTTCTTC. Translating it yields CASSSSQGSGEQFF.

This rearrangement joins TRBV14 to TRBJ2-2; D perhaps matches TRBD1 (5 bases). Germline CDR1 is SGHDN and CDR2 is FVKESK. The CDR3 sequence is 15 residues long. V lost 4 bases and J lost 0, with 9 bases in between. The CDR3 nucleotides are TGTGCCAGCAGCCGACAGTTCGCGAACACCGGGGAGCTGTTTTTT. Translated, it gives CASSRQFANTGELFF.

In regard to this clone: The sample carries other DNA sequences with the same CDR3. For the CDR3, the DNA is TGTGCCAGCAGTTTTCAGGGTGGCTATGGCTACACCTTC. Encoded protein: CASSFQGGYGYTF. J is TRBJ1-2 and V is TRBV28; possible D gene TRBD1, 5 bases. The CDR3 has 13 residues. The V end lost 3 bases, the J end lost 4 bases, and 9 bases lay between the germline ends. Germline CDR1 MDHEN, CDR2 SYDVKM.

The chain employs TRBV9 and TRBJ2-1; D gene uncertain. Germline V gene sequence: CDR1 SGDLS, CDR2 YYNGEE. CDR3 length equals 11 residues. Trimming left V 4 bases short and J 7 bases short, with 6 bases between. In nucleotides, the CDR3 is TGTGCCAGCAGCAATCTAAATGAGCAGTTCTTC. It yields the protein CASSNLNEQFF.

CDR3 sequence reads: CATSRNTLGSEQFF. The CDR3 DNA reads TGTGCCACCAGCAGAAATACCCTAGGGAGTGAGCAGTTCTTC. The chain uses TRBV15 and TRBJ2-1, with D possibly TRBD2 on 5 matching bases. Trimming cost V 2 bases and J 9 bases, with 14 bases left between them. Looked up from germline, CDR1 is LNHNV and CDR2 is YYDKDF (reference sequence). The CDR3 loop spans 14 amino acids.

This clone was detected only a few times. Possible read error: a much larger clone is one base away. Other DNA sequences from this sample encode an identical CDR3 as well. The V call is TRBV29-1, the J call TRBJ1-5, with D perhaps TRBD1 (5 bases). Germline V gene sequence: CDR1 SQVTM, CDR2 ANQGSEA. This CDR3 is built from 13 residues. The V end lost 7 bases, the J end lost 3 bases, and 13 bases lay between the germline ends. This chain's CDR3 is CSASDRNNQPQHF. Here the CDR3 DNA reads TGCAGCGCATCTGACAGAAACAATCAGCCCCAGCATTTT.

The rearrangement joins TRBV5-6 to TRBJ2-7, with D possibly matching TRBD1 (6 bases). V dropped 4 bases and J dropped 3 bases, with 17 bases sitting between them. CDR3 length: 15 amino acids. CDR1 and CDR2 (germline): SGHDT, YYEEEE. This CDR3 is CASSQQGLWSYEQYF. DNA for the CDR3: TGTGCCAGCAGCCAACAGGGTCTCTGGAGCTACGAGCAGTACTTC. The full variable domain, completed using reference TRBV5-6 and TRBJ2-7, is DAGVTQSPTHLIKTRGQQVTLRCSPKSGHDTVSWYQQALGQGPQFIFQYYEEEERQRGNFPDRFSGHQFPNYSSELNVNALLLGDSALYLCASSQQGLWSYEQYFGPGTRLTVT.

The V gene is TRBV6-1, the J gene TRBJ2-1, with 9 bases matching TRBD2. The germline gives CDR1 MNHNS, CDR2 SASEGT. This CDR3 region has 15 residues. The junction had 6 bases not matched to a gene; V was cut back by 6 bases and J by 3 bases. CDR3 bases: TGTGCCAGCAGCAGTCTAGCGGGGAACTACAATGAGCAGTTCTTC. Its protein is CASSSLAGNYNEQFF.

This rearrangement joins TRBV11-3 to TRBJ2-1; a weak D match, TRBD1 (6 bases). This CDR3 has 13 amino acids. Between the trimmed V and J ends, which lost 5 bases and 7 bases, there was a span of 12 bases. Per the germline V gene, CDR1 is SGHNT and CDR2 is YENEEA. CDR3 sequence (DNA): TGTGCCAGCAGCCCAAGGGACAATAATGAGCAGTTCTTC. This translates into CASSPRDNNEQFF. Full variable domain (remainder filled in from reference TRBV11-3 and TRBJ2-1): EAGVVQSPRYKIIEKKQPVAFWCNPISGHNTLYWYLQNLGQGPELLIRYENEEAVDDSQLPKDRFSAERLKGVDSTLKIQPAELGDSAVYLCASSPRDNNEQFFGPGTRLTVL.

The chain employs TRBV7-7 and TRBJ2-5; no clear D. The CDR3 sequence is 14 residues long. The V and J ends lost 1 base and 1 base respectively, with 7 bases between them. Germline V gives CDR1 SSHAT, CDR2 FNYEAQ (reference sequence). This CDR3 is CASSLGAGQETQYF. The CDR3 region has the DNA TGTGCCAGCAGCTTAGGGGCAGGCCAAGAGACCCAGTACTTC.

The V call is TRBV28, the J call TRBJ1-2; TRBD1 matches at 11 bases. CDR1 MDHEN and CDR2 SYDVKM come from the germline V gene. This CDR3 comprises 16 residues. After removal of 6 bases from V and 4 bases from J, the junction contained 10 bases not matched to a gene. CDR3 nucleotides: TGTGCCAGCAGCGCCGGACAGGGGGCGTTGGTCTATGGCTACACCTTC. This translates into CASSAGQGALVYGYTF.

The rearrangement uses TRBV29-1 and TRBJ2-3; TRBD2 matches at 7 bases. V shed 5 bases, J shed 2 bases, and the junction held 7 bases outside the gene matches. Germline lookup yields CDR1 SQVTM and CDR2 ANQGSEA. This CDR3 has 14 amino acids. CDR3 nucleotide sequence: TGCAGCGTTCTCCTAGCGGCCTCCACAGATACGCAGTATTTT. This codes for CSVLLAASTDTQYF.

This chain connects TRBV4-2 to TRBJ2-7; D remains ambiguous. From germline, CDR1 is LGHNA and CDR2 YNFKEQ. V lost 0 bases, J lost 0 bases, and 6 bases lay in between. The CDR3 is 14 residues long. CDR3 bases: TGTGCCAGCAGCCAAGATCCCCTCTCCTACGAGCAGTACTTC. Amino acid sequence: CASSQDPLSYEQYF.